This T cell receptor (beta chain) derives from a study of blood T cell repertoires in COVID-19. At the level of the study: COVID-19 samples from acute and convalescent phases originated in the United States, Italy and Spain. From T cells, B-cell-depleted T cells, or PBMCs came the material, which was cDNA or gDNA.

Seattle-derived patients entered the study during active infection and were followed longitudinally. Original processing methods: The authors estimated nucleated cell counts from reference gene primer amplification. Sequencing used immunoSEQ multiplex PCR; TCRdb keeps in-frame clones, though not all of them. D and trimming come from the DNA, and the V and J calls and clone size come from that table. Of about 97,000 clones listed, about 90% are singletons. In germline, CDR1 is MGHDK, CDR2 SYGVNS. The CDR3 is made up of 14 amino acids. Trimming cost V 3 bases and J 3 bases; bases outside gene matches: 4.

The chain employs TRBV25-1 and TRBJ2-5; 7 bases align to TRBD2. This sequence was found in a woman in her fifties or sixties with COVID-19, enrolled during active disease. Sequences were obtained from peripheral blood. CDR3 loop: CASSETSGEETQYF. As DNA, the CDR3 is TGTGCCAGCAGTGAGACAAGCGGGGAAGAGACCCAGTACTTC.